The rows below give T cell receptor beta chains drawn from one sample of a study of human T cells and chemical hapten exposure. In TCRdb, the RACE reads were re-called with MiXCR into one record per CDR3 protein. The sample includes over 50,000 distinct CDR3 sequences, approximately 10% of them seen just once. This specimen consisted of whole blood, obtained in connection with sensitization to the hapten diphenylcyclopropenone (DPC). The source of these receptors is a woman between 40 and 55 years old with alopecia areata. Some clones in this sample may be carry-over from other donors' samples. Both conserved end residues are part of each CDR3. The D gene is left open where the match is weak. The size of a clone is reported for some rows only, either as once, few or many, or as a class for expanded clones.

j_call v_call clone_size d_call cdr3_aa cdr3_nt
TRBJ1-4 TRBV28 . . CASSQILRDPIF TGTGCCAGCAGTCAAATCCTCCGGGACCCAATTTTT
TRBJ1-4 TRBV7-2 few . CASSLERSNEKLFF TGTGCCAGCAGCTTAGAGCGGAGTAATGAAAAACTGTTTTTT
TRBJ1-3 TRBV7-6 . . CASSDSRGYSSGNTIYF TGTGCCAGCAGCGATAGCAGGGGTTACAGCTCTGGAAACACCATATATTTT
TRBJ1-1 TRBV7-2 many TRBD1 CASSQPPGQGWTEAFF TGTGCCAGCAGCCAACCCCCGGGACAGGGGTGGACTGAAGCTTTCTTT
TRBJ2-6 TRBV29-1 . TRBD1 CSAKTGAGANVLTF TGCAGCGCCAAGACAGGGGCTGGGGCCAACGTCCTGACTTTC
TRBJ1-5 TRBV28 many . CASSPTGSSNQPQHF TGTGCCAGCAGTCCTACAGGGAGTAGCAATCAGCCCCAGCATTTT
TRBJ1-5 TRBV6-1 few . CASNRGAWNQPQHF TGTGCCAGCAATCGGGGGGCGTGGAATCAGCCCCAGCATTTT
TRBJ1-2 TRBV19 many . CASSIGRFYTF TGTGCCAGTAGTATCGGACGGTTCTACACCTTC
TRBJ1-5 TRBV29-1 many . CSVGEPNQPQHF TGCAGCGTTGGGGAACCCAATCAGCCCCAGCATTTT
TRBJ1-5 TRBV3-1 few . CASSQEGLGTNQPQHF TGTGCCAGCAGCCAAGAAGGATTGGGTACCAATCAGCCCCAGCATTTT
TRBJ2-5 TRBV9 few . CASGKGVLQETQYF TGTGCCAGCGGAAAGGGGGTGCTCCAAGAGACCCAGTACTTC
TRBJ1-5 TRBV19 many TRBD1 CASSIDKTGSNQPQHF TGTGCCAGTAGTATAGACAAGACAGGGAGCAATCAGCCCCAGCATTTT
TRBJ2-1 TRBV27 . . CASRGVLMGGANNEQFF TGTGCCAGCCGAGGGGTTTTGATGGGGGGAGCCAACAATGAGCAGTTCTTC
TRBJ2-1 TRBV7-9 . TRBD2 CASSLKREGNYNEQFF TGTGCCAGCAGCCTCAAGCGGGAGGGGAATTACAATGAGCAGTTCTTC
TRBJ2-3 TRBV9 . . CASSVLSTDTQYF TGTGCCAGCAGCGTACTTAGCACAGATACGCAGTATTTT
TRBJ2-7 TRBV28 few . CASSRRAYEQYF TGTGCCAGCAGTCGCAGGGCGTACGAGCAGTACTTC
TRBJ2-6 TRBV7-8 many . CASSLLRTVSGANVLTF TGTGCCAGCAGCTTACTTCGGACGGTCTCTGGGGCCAACGTCCTGACTTTC
TRBJ2-5 TRBV29-1 many . CSVEVGGLETQYF TGCAGCGTTGAAGTGGGGGGCCTGGAGACCCAGTACTTC
TRBJ2-1 TRBV2 few . CASSEFRENEQFF TGTGCCAGCAGTGAGTTTCGGGAAAATGAGCAGTTCTTC
TRBJ2-3 TRBV10-3 . TRBD2 CAISERGGLADTQYF TGTGCCATCAGTGAGCGCGGGGGGCTCGCAGATACGCAGTATTTT
TRBJ2-7 TRBV4-3 . . CASSQGQSSYEQYF TGCGCCAGCAGCCAAGGTCAGAGCTCCTACGAGCAGTACTTC
TRBJ2-5 TRBV9 . TRBD2 CASSQAGAQETQYF TGTGCCAGCAGCCAAGCGGGAGCTCAAGAGACCCAGTACTTC